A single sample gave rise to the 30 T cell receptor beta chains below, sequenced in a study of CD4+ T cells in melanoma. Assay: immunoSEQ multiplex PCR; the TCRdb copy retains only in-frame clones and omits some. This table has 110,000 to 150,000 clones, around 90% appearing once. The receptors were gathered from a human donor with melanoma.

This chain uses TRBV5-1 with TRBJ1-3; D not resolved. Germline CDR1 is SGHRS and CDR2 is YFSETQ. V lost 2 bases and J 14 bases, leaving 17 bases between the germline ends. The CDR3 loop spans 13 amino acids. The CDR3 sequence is CASSFGVSELLYF. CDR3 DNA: TGCGCCAGCAGCTTTGGGGTGTCCGAGCTTCTATATTTT.

The CDR3 nucleotides are TGCGCCAGCAGCTATAGCGGGGGATACGATACGCAGTATTTT. Translation: CASSYSGGYDTQYF. V and J are TRBV5-1 and TRBJ2-3; TRBD2 agrees at 9 bases. The CDR3 is 14 amino acids. Germline assignment: CDR1 SGHRS and CDR2 YFSETQ. V lost 3 bases and J lost 6; bases outside the gene matches: 5.

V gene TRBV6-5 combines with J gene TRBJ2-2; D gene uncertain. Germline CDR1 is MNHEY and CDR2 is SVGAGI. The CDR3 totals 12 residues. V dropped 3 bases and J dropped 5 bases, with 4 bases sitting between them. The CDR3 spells CASSYQTGELFF. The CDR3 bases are TGTGCCAGCAGTTATCAAACCGGGGAGCTGTTTTTT.

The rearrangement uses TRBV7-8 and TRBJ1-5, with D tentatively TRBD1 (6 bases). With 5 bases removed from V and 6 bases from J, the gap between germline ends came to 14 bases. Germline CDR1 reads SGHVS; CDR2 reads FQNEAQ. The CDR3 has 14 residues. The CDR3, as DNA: TGTGCCAGCAGCCCTAACAGGGTGCGTCAGCCCCAGCATTTT. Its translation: CASSPNRVRQPQHF.

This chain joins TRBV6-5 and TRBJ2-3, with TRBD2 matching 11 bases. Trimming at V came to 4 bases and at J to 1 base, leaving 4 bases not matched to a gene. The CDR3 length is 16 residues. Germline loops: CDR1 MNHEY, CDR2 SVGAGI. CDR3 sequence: CASSLIAGGGTDTQYF. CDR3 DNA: TGTGCCAGCAGTTTAATAGCGGGGGGGGGCACAGATACGCAGTATTTT.

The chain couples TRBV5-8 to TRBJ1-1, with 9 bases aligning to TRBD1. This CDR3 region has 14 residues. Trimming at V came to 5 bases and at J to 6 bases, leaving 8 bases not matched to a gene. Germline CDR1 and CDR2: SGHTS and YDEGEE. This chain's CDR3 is CASRHRGLFAEAFF. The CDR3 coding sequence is TGTGCCAGCAGACACAGGGGGCTATTCGCTGAAGCTTTCTTT.

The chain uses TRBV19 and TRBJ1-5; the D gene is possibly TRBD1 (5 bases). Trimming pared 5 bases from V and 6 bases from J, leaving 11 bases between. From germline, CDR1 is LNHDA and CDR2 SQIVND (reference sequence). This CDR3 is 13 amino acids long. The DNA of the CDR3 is TGTGCCAGTAGTCCAGGGTGGGGTCAGCCCCAGCATTTT. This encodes CASSPGWGQPQHF.

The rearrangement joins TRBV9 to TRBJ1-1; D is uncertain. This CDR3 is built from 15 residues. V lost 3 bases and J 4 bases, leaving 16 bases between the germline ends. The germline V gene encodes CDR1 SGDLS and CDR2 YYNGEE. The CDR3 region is CASSGPPGLITEAFF. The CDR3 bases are TGTGCCAGCAGCGGCCCCCCAGGCTTGATCACTGAAGCTTTCTTT.

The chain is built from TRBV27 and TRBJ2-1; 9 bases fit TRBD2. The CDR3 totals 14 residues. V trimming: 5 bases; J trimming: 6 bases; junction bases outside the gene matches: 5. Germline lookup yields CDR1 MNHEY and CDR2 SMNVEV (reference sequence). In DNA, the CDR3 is TGTGCCAGCAGTCGTAGCGGGGGCCGCAATGAGCAGTTCTTC. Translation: CASSRSGGRNEQFF.

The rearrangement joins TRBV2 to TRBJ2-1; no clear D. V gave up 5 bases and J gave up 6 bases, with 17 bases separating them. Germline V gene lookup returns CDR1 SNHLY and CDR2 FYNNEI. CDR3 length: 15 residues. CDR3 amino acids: CASSRSGALVNEQFF. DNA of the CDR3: TGTGCCAGCAGTAGGTCCGGAGCCCTAGTCAATGAGCAGTTCTTC.

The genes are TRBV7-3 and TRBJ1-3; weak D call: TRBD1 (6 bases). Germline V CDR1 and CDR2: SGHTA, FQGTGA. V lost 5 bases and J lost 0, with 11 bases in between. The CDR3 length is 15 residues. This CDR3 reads CASSKDRNSGNTIYF. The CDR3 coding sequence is TGTGCCAGCAGCAAAGACAGGAACTCTGGAAACACCATATATTTT.

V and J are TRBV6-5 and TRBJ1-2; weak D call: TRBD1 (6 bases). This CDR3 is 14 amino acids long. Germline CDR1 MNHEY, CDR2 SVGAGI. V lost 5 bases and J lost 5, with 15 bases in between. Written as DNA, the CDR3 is TGTGCCAGCAGTCACCGGGACAAGGATTATGGCTACACCTTC. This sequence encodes CASSHRDKDYGYTF.

The CDR3 loop is CASSERLETQYF. The CDR3 coding sequence is TGTGCCAGCAGTGAAAGGTTAGAGACCCAGTACTTC. The chain links TRBV2 to TRBJ2-5; no firm D call. Germline CDR1 is SNHLY and CDR2 is FYNNEI. This CDR3 has 12 residues. V lost 2 bases to trimming and J lost 4 bases, with 5 bases between them.

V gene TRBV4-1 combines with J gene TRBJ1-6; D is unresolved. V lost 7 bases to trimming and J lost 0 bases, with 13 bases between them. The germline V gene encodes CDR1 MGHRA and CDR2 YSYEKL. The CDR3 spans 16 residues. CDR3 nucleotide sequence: TGCGCCAGCAAGTTCGACACGAGCTCCTATAATTCACCCCTCCACTTT. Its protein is CASKFDTSSYNSPLHF.

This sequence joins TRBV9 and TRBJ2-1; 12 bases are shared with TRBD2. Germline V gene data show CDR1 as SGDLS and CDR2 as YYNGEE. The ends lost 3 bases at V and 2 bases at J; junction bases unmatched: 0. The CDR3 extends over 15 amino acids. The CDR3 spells CASSGTSGAYNEQFF. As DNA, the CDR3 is TGTGCCAGCAGCGGGACTAGCGGGGCCTACAATGAGCAGTTCTTC.

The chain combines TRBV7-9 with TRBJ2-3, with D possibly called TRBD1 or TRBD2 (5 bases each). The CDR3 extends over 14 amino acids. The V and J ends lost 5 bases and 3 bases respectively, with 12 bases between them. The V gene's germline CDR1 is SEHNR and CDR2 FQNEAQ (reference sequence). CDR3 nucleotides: TGTGCCAGCAGCGACCCGGGACGGACAGATACGCAGTATTTT. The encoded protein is CASSDPGRTDTQYF.

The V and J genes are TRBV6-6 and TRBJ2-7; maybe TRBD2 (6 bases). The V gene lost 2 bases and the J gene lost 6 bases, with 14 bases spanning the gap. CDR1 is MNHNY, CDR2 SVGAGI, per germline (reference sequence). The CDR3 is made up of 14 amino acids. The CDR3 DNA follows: TGTGCCAGCAGTTACACGGGACTTTCCGGCGAGCAGTACTTC. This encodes CASSYTGLSGEQYF.

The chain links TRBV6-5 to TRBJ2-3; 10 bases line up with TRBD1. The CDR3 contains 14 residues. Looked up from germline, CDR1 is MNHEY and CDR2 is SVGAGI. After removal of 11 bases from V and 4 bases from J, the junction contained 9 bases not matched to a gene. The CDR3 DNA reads TGTGCCGCTCGACAGGGGGCGCCCGCAGATACGCAGTATTTT. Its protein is CAARQGAPADTQYF.

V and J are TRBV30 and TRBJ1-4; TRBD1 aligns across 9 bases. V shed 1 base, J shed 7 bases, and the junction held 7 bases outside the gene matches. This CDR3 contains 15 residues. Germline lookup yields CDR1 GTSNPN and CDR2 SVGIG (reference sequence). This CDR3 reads CAWSAGQGNREKLFF. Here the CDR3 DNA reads TGTGCCTGGAGTGCAGGACAGGGGAACCGTGAAAAACTGTTTTTT.

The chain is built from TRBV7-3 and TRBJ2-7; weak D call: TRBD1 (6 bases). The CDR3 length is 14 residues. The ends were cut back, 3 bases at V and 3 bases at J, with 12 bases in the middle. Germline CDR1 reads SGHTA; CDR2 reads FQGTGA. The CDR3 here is CASSLGAPFYEQYF. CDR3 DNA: TGTGCCAGCAGCTTGGGGGCGCCTTTCTACGAGCAGTACTTC.

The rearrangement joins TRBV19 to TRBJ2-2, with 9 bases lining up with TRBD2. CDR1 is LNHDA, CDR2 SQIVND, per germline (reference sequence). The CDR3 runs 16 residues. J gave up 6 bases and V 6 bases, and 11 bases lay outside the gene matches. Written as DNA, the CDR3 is TGTGCCAGTAGCTCGCCGGGACTAGCTCCGGCCGGGGAGCTGTTTTTT. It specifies CASSSPGLAPAGELFF.

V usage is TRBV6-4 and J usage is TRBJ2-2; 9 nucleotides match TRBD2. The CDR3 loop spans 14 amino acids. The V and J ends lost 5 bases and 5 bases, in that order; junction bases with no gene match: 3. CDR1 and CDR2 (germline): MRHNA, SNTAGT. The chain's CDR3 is CASSSLAGTGELFF. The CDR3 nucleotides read TGTGCCAGCAGTAGCCTAGCGGGAACCGGGGAGCTGTTTTTT.

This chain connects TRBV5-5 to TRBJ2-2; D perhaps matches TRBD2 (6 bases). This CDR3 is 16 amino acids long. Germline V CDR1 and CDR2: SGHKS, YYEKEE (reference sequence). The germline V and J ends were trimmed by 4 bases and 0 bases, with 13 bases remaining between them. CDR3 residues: CASSPLRGPNTGELFF. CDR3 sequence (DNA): TGTGCCAGCAGCCCTTTGCGGGGCCCGAACACCGGGGAGCTGTTTTTT.

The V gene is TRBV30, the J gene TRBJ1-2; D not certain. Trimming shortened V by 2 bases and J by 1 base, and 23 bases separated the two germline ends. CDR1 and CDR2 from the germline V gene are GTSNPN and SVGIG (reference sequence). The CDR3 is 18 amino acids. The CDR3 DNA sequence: TGTGCCTGGAGTCGGGCTTCAACAGCTACCTACGTTAACTATGGCTACACCTTC. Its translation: CAWSRASTATYVNYGYTF.

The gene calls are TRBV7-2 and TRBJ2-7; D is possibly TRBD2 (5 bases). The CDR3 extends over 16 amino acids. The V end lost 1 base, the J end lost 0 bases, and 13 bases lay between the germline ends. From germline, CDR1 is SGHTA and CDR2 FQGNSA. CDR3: CASSLDLAVSSYEQYF. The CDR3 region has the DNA TGTGCCAGCAGCTTAGATCTAGCTGTTTCCTCCTACGAGCAGTACTTC.

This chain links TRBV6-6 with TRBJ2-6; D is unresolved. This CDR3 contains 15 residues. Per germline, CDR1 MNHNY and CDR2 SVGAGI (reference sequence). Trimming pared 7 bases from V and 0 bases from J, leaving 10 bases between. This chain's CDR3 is CASTPWGSGANVLTF. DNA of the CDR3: TGTGCCAGCACCCCTTGGGGCTCTGGGGCCAACGTCCTGACTTTC.

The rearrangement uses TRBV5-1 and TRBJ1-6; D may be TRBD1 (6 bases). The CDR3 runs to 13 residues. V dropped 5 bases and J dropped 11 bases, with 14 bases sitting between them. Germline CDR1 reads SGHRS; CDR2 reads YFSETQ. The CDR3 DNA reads TGCGCCAGCAGTCGGGACAACCTCGCACCCCTCCACTTT. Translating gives CASSRDNLAPLHF.

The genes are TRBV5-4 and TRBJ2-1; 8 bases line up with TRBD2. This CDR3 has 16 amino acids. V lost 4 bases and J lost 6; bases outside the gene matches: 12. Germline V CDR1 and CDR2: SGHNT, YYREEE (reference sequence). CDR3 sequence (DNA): TGTGCCAGCAGCCCGGGGGGGGCTAGCGGGCCCAATGAGCAGTTCTTC. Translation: CASSPGGASGPNEQFF.

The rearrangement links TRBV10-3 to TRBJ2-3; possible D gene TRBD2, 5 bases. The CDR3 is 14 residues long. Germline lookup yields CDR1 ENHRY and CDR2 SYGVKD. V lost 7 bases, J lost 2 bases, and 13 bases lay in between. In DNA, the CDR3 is TGTGCCATCACTGTCAGCGGATTCACAGATACGCAGTATTTT. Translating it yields CAITVSGFTDTQYF.

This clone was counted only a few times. The CDR3: CASSRTHPQETQYF. The CDR3 DNA follows: TGTGCCAGCTCCAGGACGCATCCACAAGAGACCCAGTACTTC. V usage is TRBV18 and J usage is TRBJ2-5; D gene ambiguous. Germline-derived CDR1 and CDR2 are KGHSH and LQKENI. Trimming left V 6 bases short and J 2 bases short, with 13 bases between. The CDR3 runs 14 residues.